A single sample is the source of the 16 T cell receptor beta chains below, sequenced in a study of T cell changes during pregnancy in multiple sclerosis (dated by TCRdb to between 2018 and 2021). Library preparation used the immunoSEQ multiplex PCR assay. Entries here come from immuneACCESS through TCRdb and include only in-frame sequences with V and J called. Some clones fail to appear in such tables; in the studies checked, an unresolved V gene covers under half of the shortfall, and the cause of the remainder is unknown. Within this sample are around 40,000 clones, with 75% to 90% of them counted one time only. About 1.2% of the sample lies in the top ten. This sample comprised CD4+ T cells from peripheral blood mononuclear cells, obtained in the first trimester of pregnancy. All receptors derive from a female donor with multiple sclerosis, enrolled in a pregnancy study.

The chain has TRBV6-1 and TRBJ1-5; D is uncertain. The CDR3 has 15 amino acids. Germline CDR1 MNHNS, CDR2 SASEGT. The V end lost 3 bases, the J end lost 6 bases, and 15 bases lay between the germline ends. The CDR3 protein is CASSEGGERGQPQHF. The CDR3 coding sequence is TGTGCCAGCAGTGAGGGAGGTGAAAGAGGTCAGCCCCAGCATTTT.

The V call is TRBV5-1, the J call TRBJ2-5, with D possibly TRBD2 on 5 matching bases. This CDR3 comprises 18 residues. The germline V gene encodes CDR1 SGHRS and CDR2 YFSETQ. V lost 0 bases and J lost 1, with 19 bases in between. The DNA of the CDR3 is TGCGCCAGCAGCTTGGCTCTTGCGGGCCATCTCGCCCAAGAGACCCAGTACTTC. It translates to CASSLALAGHLAQETQYF.

With regard to this clone: Distinct nucleotide sequences in the sample also encode this CDR3. J is TRBJ2-1 and V is TRBV2; TRBD2 aligns across 9 bases. This CDR3 region has 15 residues. Trimming took 3 bases from V and 4 from J; bases not matched to a gene: 4. Germline lookup yields CDR1 SNHLY and CDR2 FYNNEI. CDR3 in amino acids: CASSEGLAGYNEQFF. The CDR3, as DNA: TGTGCCAGCAGTGAGGGTCTAGCGGGATACAATGAGCAGTTCTTC.

The rearrangement joins TRBV7-3 to TRBJ1-4; D is perhaps TRBD1 (6 bases). Germline V gene data show CDR1 as SGHTA and CDR2 as FQGTGA. V was trimmed by 2 bases and J by 6 bases, leaving 13 bases between them. CDR3 length equals 15 residues. CDR3 sequence reads: CASSLAGQPHEKLFF. In nucleotides, the CDR3 is TGTGCCAGCAGCTTAGCTGGACAGCCGCATGAAAAACTGTTTTTT.

The rearrangement links TRBV5-6 to TRBJ2-3; TRBD1 is a possible D gene (6 bases). V was cut by 4 bases and J by 0 bases, with 15 bases left in between. This CDR3 has 16 residues. Germline V CDR1 and CDR2: SGHDT, YYEEEE. The CDR3 region has the DNA TGTGCCAGCAGCAAGCTTAGGACAGTTAGCACAGATACGCAGTATTTT. Translating gives CASSKLRTVSTDTQYF.

The rearrangement uses TRBV4-2 and TRBJ1-5, with D tentatively TRBD1 (5 bases). This CDR3 region has 15 residues. Per the germline V gene, CDR1 is LGHNA and CDR2 is YNFKEQ. Trimming cost V 0 bases and J 5 bases, with 11 bases left between them. This CDR3 is CASSQDAGKDQPQHF. The DNA of the CDR3 is TGTGCCAGCAGCCAAGATGCAGGGAAGGATCAGCCCCAGCATTTT.

V usage is TRBV28 and J usage is TRBJ1-3, with 7 bases fitting TRBD1. The CDR3 spans 16 residues. Germline V gene lookup returns CDR1 MDHEN and CDR2 SYDVKM. Unmatched junction bases numbered 12, after V lost 6 bases and J lost 4 bases. The CDR3 reads CASRLQGGYTGNTIYF. For the CDR3, the DNA is TGTGCCAGCAGGCTCCAAGGGGGCTACACCGGAAACACCATATATTTT.

In its sample, this clone was seen a few times. The CDR3: CASALTGNTEAFF. Written as DNA, the CDR3 is TGTGCTAGTGCCCTGACGGGGAACACTGAAGCTTTCTTT. This rearrangement joins TRBV12-5 to TRBJ1-1; D not resolved. CDR1 and CDR2 (germline): LGHNT, FRNRAP. The CDR3 consists of 13 residues. The ends were cut back, 7 bases at V and 1 base at J, with 10 bases in the middle.

This chain links TRBV7-3 with TRBJ2-3; 7 nucleotides match TRBD2. CDR3 length equals 13 residues. CDR1 and CDR2 from the germline V gene are SGHTA and FQGTGA. Unmatched junction bases numbered 3, after V lost 5 bases and J lost 4 bases. The CDR3 DNA reads as TGTGCCAGCAGCGCACTAGCGTCAGATACGCAGTATTTT. Protein sequence: CASSALASDTQYF.

This sequence joins TRBV7-6 and TRBJ2-2, with TRBD2 identical over 11 bases. The germline gives CDR1 SGHVS, CDR2 FNYEAQ. The ends lost 5 bases at V and 7 bases at J; junction bases unmatched: 6. This CDR3 comprises 15 residues. The CDR3 sequence is CASSKTSGKGGELFF. In DNA, the CDR3 is TGTGCCAGCAGCAAGACTAGCGGGAAAGGCGGGGAGCTGTTTTTT.

The J gene is TRBJ2-1, the V gene TRBV5-4, with TRBD2 as a possible D gene (6 bases). This CDR3 has 18 amino acids. The V and J ends lost 2 bases and 3 bases respectively, with 21 bases between them. Germline V CDR1 and CDR2: SGHNT, YYREEE (reference sequence). The CDR3 bases are TGTGCCAGCAGCTTTCCCCCTCAGCCGGGAGCCCTCTACAATGAGCAGTTCTTC. As protein: CASSFPPQPGALYNEQFF.

Comments on this clone: The junction differs from germline at one of its ends, possibly a read error. This chain connects TRBV7-7 to TRBJ2-5; 7 bases line up with TRBD2. Per the germline V gene, CDR1 is SSHAT and CDR2 is FNYEAQ (reference sequence). This CDR3 is built from 14 residues. The CDR3 spells CASSQMAGEETQYF. Here the CDR3 DNA reads TGTGCTAGCAGTCAAATGGCGGGGGAAGAGACCCAGTACTTC.

This rearrangement joins TRBV19 to TRBJ2-1; 8 bases line up with TRBD2. The CDR3 has 16 residues. V was pared by 5 bases and J by 6 bases, with 12 bases of the junction left unmatched. The germline CDR1 and CDR2 sequences are LNHDA and SQIVND (reference sequence). The CDR3 DNA sequence: TGTGCCAGTAGTTACACCGGGACTAGTCGGGTCAATGAGCAGTTCTTC. Protein: CASSYTGTSRVNEQFF.

The CDR3 nucleotides are TGTGCTAGTGACCCATCTAGTAGTCGCGATGAGCAGTTCTTC. Protein product: CASDPSSSRDEQFF. The V gene is TRBV12-5, the J gene TRBJ2-1; D is unresolved. The CDR3 covers 14 residues. The germline V gene has CDR1 LGHNT and CDR2 FRNRAP. V was pared by 7 bases and J by 8 bases, with 18 bases between. Filled out from reference TRBV12-5 and TRBJ2-1, the complete variable domain reads DARVTQTPRHKVTEMGQEVTMRCQPILGHNTVFWYRQTMMQGLELLAYFRNRAPLDDSGMPKDRFSAEMPDATLATLKIQPSEPRDSAVYFCASDPSSSRDEQFFGPGTRLTVL.

This clone was detected once. The chain joins TRBV30 to TRBJ2-7; 8 bases map to TRBD2. V lost 0 bases, J lost 6 bases, and 10 bases stayed unmatched. The germline V gene has CDR1 GTSNPN and CDR2 SVGIG (reference sequence). The CDR3 has 15 residues. The CDR3 sequence is CAWSVGGTSLPEQYF. The CDR3, as DNA: TGTGCCTGGAGTGTGGGTGGGACTAGTCTACCCGAGCAGTACTTC.

The V call is TRBV19, the J call TRBJ2-2, with 8 bases fitting TRBD2. Germline values: CDR1 LNHDA, CDR2 SQIVND (reference sequence). The CDR3 consists of 15 residues. V gave up 3 bases and J gave up 4 bases; unmatched junction bases: 4. In DNA, the CDR3 is TGTGCCAGTAGTATCGGTAGCGGGGTCACCGGGGAGCTGTTTTTT. This gives the protein CASSIGSGVTGELFF.